The rows below give T cell receptor beta chains drawn from one sample of a study of T cells in Graves' hyperthyroidism and ophthalmopathy. TCRdb reanalysed the multiplex PCR reads using MiXCR and keeps one entry per CDR3 protein. The table includes about half a million distinct CDR3 sequences, around 20% detected once. The source material was blood. The receptors were sampled from a man younger than 35 with Graves' hyperthyroidism. The CDR3 runs from the conserved cysteine through the conserved F or W. D genes are given only for firm matches. The size of a clone is reported for some rows only, either as once, few or many, or as a class for expanded clones.

V: TRBV10-3
length: 14
J: TRBJ1-2
size: .
D: TRBD1
DNA: TGTGCCATCAGTATGGACAGGGGGCGGGGTGGCTACACCTTC
CDR3: CAISMDRGRGGYTF

V: TRBV12-3/TRBV12-4
length: 15
J: TRBJ1-1
size: .
D: .
DNA: TGTGCCAGCAGTTCCACGACAGGTGGGGACACTGAAGCTTTCTTT
CDR3: CASSSTTGGDTEAFF

V: TRBV12-3/TRBV12-4
length: 14
J: TRBJ2-5
size: .
D: .
DNA: TGTGCCAGCAGTTTAATCGCTGGGGCTGAGACCCAGTACTTC
CDR3: CASSLIAGAETQYF

V: TRBV19
length: 15
J: TRBJ2-7
size: few
D: .
DNA: TGTGCCAGTAGTCTTTCAGTTGTGGCCACCTACGAGCAGTACTTC
CDR3: CASSLSVVATYEQYF

V: TRBV18
length: 14
J: TRBJ1-1
size: once
D: TRBD1
DNA: TGTGCCAGCTCACCACCTGGACAGGGAGGTACGGCTTTCTTT
CDR3: CASSPPGQGGTAFF

V: TRBV6-1
length: 12
J: TRBJ1-1
size: few
D: .
DNA: TGTGCCAGCACCGACGGTTGGACTGAAGCTTTCTTT
CDR3: CASTDGWTEAFF

V: TRBV5-5
length: 13
J: TRBJ1-2
size: .
D: .
DNA: TGTGCCAGCAGTTTTAGGTGGAGCGATGGCTACACCTTC
CDR3: CASSFRWSDGYTF

V: TRBV27
length: 14
J: TRBJ2-7
size: many
D: TRBD1
DNA: TGTGCCAGCAGTCACCACAGGGGTAGTAGCGAGCAGTACTTC
CDR3: CASSHHRGSSEQYF

V: TRBV19
length: 14
J: TRBJ2-7
size: few
D: .
DNA: TGTGCCAGTAGTCGTGCGGGACAGCCCTACGAGCAGTACTTC
CDR3: CASSRAGQPYEQYF

V: TRBV5-6
length: 14
J: TRBJ1-1
size: .
D: .
DNA: TGTGCCAGCATCCTCTCTGGCGGCAGAAGTGAAGCTTTCTTT
CDR3: CASILSGGRSEAFF

V: TRBV6-1
length: 16
J: TRBJ2-2
size: many
D: .
DNA: TGTGCCAGCAGCCCCCGTCATCTACCGAACACCGGGGAGCCGTTTTTT
CDR3: CASSPRHLPNTGEPFF

V: TRBV6-2/TRBV6-3
length: 17
J: TRBJ2-5
size: many
D: .
DNA: TGTGCCAGCAGAACTCCTACCCGAGGGTCGAGGCAAGAGACCCAGTACTTC
CDR3: CASRTPTRGSRQETQYF

V: TRBV12-3/TRBV12-4
length: 15
J: TRBJ1-2
size: many
D: .
DNA: TGTGCCAGCAGTTTAGCCCCGGATATCATCTATGGCTACACCTTC
CDR3: CASSLAPDIIYGYTF

V: TRBV4-1
length: 14
J: TRBJ2-7
size: .
D: .
DNA: TGCGCCAGCAGCCAACAGGACGGAGACTACGAGCAGTACTTC
CDR3: CASSQQDGDYEQYF

V: TRBV20-1
length: 15
J: TRBJ1-2
size: many
D: TRBD1
DNA: TGCAGTGCTAGTGGGACAGGGGCGTTTAACTATGGCTACACCTTC
CDR3: CSASGTGAFNYGYTF

V: TRBV7-9
length: 13
J: TRBJ2-7
size: few
D: .
DNA: TGTGCCAGCCAGGGACAAGCGGCCAACGAGCAGTACTTC
CDR3: CASQGQAANEQYF

V: TRBV10-2
length: 14
J: TRBJ2-7
size: .
D: TRBD2
DNA: TGCGCCAGCACCACTAGCGGGGGCTCCTACGAGCAGTACTTC
CDR3: CASTTSGGSYEQYF

V: TRBV28
length: 19
J: TRBJ2-7
size: many
D: TRBD2
DNA: TGTGCCAGCAGTTTAAAGGTATCTAGCGGGGCGCCAGGCTCCTACGAGCAGTACTTC
CDR3: CASSLKVSSGAPGSYEQYF

V: TRBV7-8
length: 17
J: TRBJ1-5
size: many
D: .
DNA: TGTGCCAGCAGCTTAGTACCGGACATACATAGCAATCAGCCCCAGCATTTT
CDR3: CASSLVPDIHSNQPQHF

V: TRBV15
length: 15
J: TRBJ2-7
size: few
D: TRBD2
DNA: TGTGCCACCAGCGAAGCGCTAGCGGGGACGTACGAGCAGTACTTC
CDR3: CATSEALAGTYEQYF

V: TRBV5-1
length: 15
J: TRBJ2-2
size: .
D: TRBD1
DNA: TGCGCCAGCAGCGGCTGGACAGGGAACACCGGGGAGCTGTTTTTT
CDR3: CASSGWTGNTGELFF

V: TRBV6-5
length: 17
J: TRBJ2-2
size: many
D: .
DNA: TGTGCCAGCAGTTACTCGGGCGGACTCGGCCACACCGGGGAGCTGTTTTTT
CDR3: CASSYSGGLGHTGELFF

V: TRBV11-2
length: 12
J: TRBJ2-7
size: many
D: .
DNA: TGTGCCAGCAGCTTAAACTATCTAGAGCAGTACTTC
CDR3: CASSLNYLEQYF

V: TRBV6-1
length: 15
J: TRBJ2-2
size: many
D: .
DNA: TGTGCCAGCTTCCCCGGGACGGCGAACACCGGGGAGCTGTTTTTT
CDR3: CASFPGTANTGELFF

V: TRBV15
length: 15
J: TRBJ2-2
size: .
D: TRBD2
DNA: TGTGCCACCAGCAGAAGGCTAGCGGGGACCGGGGAGCTGTTTTTT
CDR3: CATSRRLAGTGELFF

V: TRBV7-9
length: 14
J: TRBJ1-1
size: many
D: .
DNA: TGTGCCAGCAGCTTAACCAGGGGCAGTACTGAAGCTTTCTTT
CDR3: CASSLTRGSTEAFF

V: TRBV2
length: 12
J: TRBJ1-1
size: many
D: .
DNA: TGTGCCAGCAGTGAAGAGAGGGAGGCGGCTTTCTTT
CDR3: CASSEEREAAFF